This T cell receptor (beta chain) appears in the sequencing data of a study of cytomegalovirus exposure and HLA in healthy donors. Points on this clone: Its cognate antigen is unknown.

Amplification used 60 Vbeta primers and 13 Jbeta primers. The repertoire was sequenced with immunoSEQ multiplex PCR; TCRdb's copy has only in-frame clones and lacks some. This table has 180,000 or so clones, around three quarters appearing once. V dropped 0 bases and J dropped 1 base, with 8 bases sitting between them. The CDR3 is made up of 15 amino acids. Germline loops: CDR1 SGHRS, CDR2 YFSETQ. Findings and caveats of the study: Highly shared sequence variants in one cluster were likely a sequencing artifact. Prior analysis indicated that the majority of TCR beta V segments exhibited productivity approximately 87% or approximately 30% of the time. HLA restriction was apparent for most CMV-associated TCR beta chains in a later analysis.

Sequenced: PBMCs. The TCR comes from a woman in her fifties or sixties in good health and CMV-seronegative. This chain joins TRBV5-1 and TRBJ2-1; TRBD1 is a possible D gene (5 bases). For the CDR3, the DNA is TGCGCCAGCAGCTTGGAAGGGGTTTCCTACAATGAGCAGTTCTTC. Its translation: CASSLEGVSYNEQFF.